This is a list of T cell receptor beta chains from one sample in a study of T cell changes during pregnancy in multiple sclerosis. Using immunoSEQ multiplex PCR, the repertoire was profiled, and TCRdb retains in-frame clones only, with some absent. This sample has 40,000 to 45,000 clones, with 75% to 90% found just once. The sample here was CD4+ T cells from peripheral blood mononuclear cells, taken in the first trimester of pregnancy. All receptors come from a female donor with multiple sclerosis, enrolled in a pregnancy study. The CDR3 runs from the conserved cysteine through the conserved F or W. Each record gives: J gene, D gene, clone size, CDR3 length, V gene, CDR3 protein, CDR3 DNA. A D gene is named only where the DNA matches it firmly. The size field is filled for only some rows; it gives once, few, many or a size class.

j_gene: TRBJ1-1; d_gene: .; abundance: few; len: 11; v_gene: TRBV20-1; CDR3aa: CSAIKTEEAFF; CDR3nt: TGCAGTGCTATCAAGACAGAGGAAGCTTTCTTT
j_gene: TRBJ2-1; d_gene: .; abundance: .; len: 14; v_gene: TRBV19; CDR3aa: CASSPNSDDNEQFF; CDR3nt: TGTGCCAGTAGTCCAAACAGTGATGACAATGAGCAGTTCTTC
j_gene: TRBJ1-2; d_gene: TRBD1; abundance: .; len: 14; v_gene: TRBV28; CDR3aa: CASRQRQGNYGYTF; CDR3nt: TGTGCCAGCAGACAGCGACAGGGGAACTATGGCTACACCTTC
j_gene: TRBJ2-5; d_gene: TRBD2; abundance: .; len: 14; v_gene: TRBV6-6; CDR3aa: CASKLAGVFGGLDF; CDR3nt: TGTGCCAGCAAGCTAGCGGGAGTGTTTGGTGGGCTGGACTTC
j_gene: TRBJ1-1; d_gene: .; abundance: .; len: 15; v_gene: TRBV19; CDR3aa: CASSIVSRGNTEAFF; CDR3nt: TGTGCCAGTAGTATAGTAAGCAGGGGGAACACTGAAGCTTTCTTT
j_gene: TRBJ1-4; d_gene: TRBD1; abundance: .; len: 14; v_gene: TRBV18; CDR3aa: CASSPWTGNEKLFF; CDR3nt: TGTGCCAGCTCACCATGGACAGGGAATGAAAAACTGTTTTTT
j_gene: TRBJ2-1; d_gene: TRBD2; abundance: .; len: 14; v_gene: TRBV6-1; CDR3aa: CASKISGTPGEQFF; CDR3nt: TGTGCCAGCAAAATTAGCGGGACCCCAGGTGAGCAGTTCTTC
j_gene: TRBJ2-4; d_gene: .; abundance: .; len: 14; v_gene: TRBV2; CDR3aa: CASAERGIGNIQYF; CDR3nt: TGTGCCAGCGCCGAAAGAGGGATCGGGAACATTCAGTACTTC
j_gene: TRBJ2-3; d_gene: TRBD2; abundance: .; len: 15; v_gene: TRBV7-2; CDR3aa: CASSFSLAGTDTQYF; CDR3nt: TGTGCCAGCAGCTTTTCCCTAGCGGGCACAGATACGCAGTATTTT
j_gene: TRBJ1-3; d_gene: .; abundance: .; len: 14; v_gene: TRBV9; CDR3aa: CASSVGGLENTIYF; CDR3nt: TGTGCCAGCAGCGTAGGGGGACTGGAAAACACCATATATTTT
j_gene: TRBJ2-7; d_gene: .; abundance: once; len: 18; v_gene: TRBV21-1; CDR3aa: CASSKSGLAGGSSYEQYF; CDR3nt: TGTGCCAGCAGCAAATCAGGATTAGCGGGAGGTAGCTCCTACGAGCAGTACTTC
j_gene: TRBJ2-7; d_gene: .; abundance: .; len: 14; v_gene: TRBV5-1; CDR3aa: CASSFCERHCEQYF; CDR3nt: TGCGCCAGCAGCTTTTGTGAGAGGCACTGCGAGCAGTACTTC
j_gene: TRBJ1-1; d_gene: .; abundance: .; len: 14; v_gene: TRBV11-2; CDR3aa: CASSLGGASTEAFF; CDR3nt: TGTGCCAGCAGCCTCGGAGGGGCGAGCACTGAAGCTTTCTTT
j_gene: TRBJ1-2; d_gene: .; abundance: .; len: 13; v_gene: TRBV27; CDR3aa: CASSPQGLGGYTF; CDR3nt: TGTGCCAGCAGTCCACAGGGTTTAGGTGGCTACACCTTC
j_gene: TRBJ2-1; d_gene: TRBD2; abundance: once; len: 15; v_gene: TRBV5-1; CDR3aa: CASSLIPSGYNEQFF; CDR3nt: TGCGCCAGCAGCTTGATACCTAGCGGATACAATGAGCAGTTCTTC
j_gene: TRBJ1-1; d_gene: .; abundance: .; len: 14; v_gene: TRBV9; CDR3aa: CASSVEQVGTEAFF; CDR3nt: TGTGCCAGCAGCGTAGAACAGGTTGGCACTGAAGCTTTCTTT
j_gene: TRBJ2-3; d_gene: .; abundance: .; len: 13; v_gene: TRBV19; CDR3aa: CASSIQSTDTQYF; CDR3nt: TGTGCCAGTAGTATCCAAAGCACAGATACGCAGTATTTT
j_gene: TRBJ2-5; d_gene: .; abundance: .; len: 16; v_gene: TRBV30; CDR3aa: CAWSGGSRASGETQYF; CDR3nt: TGTGCCTGGAGTGGTGGATCCCGGGCATCGGGGGAGACCCAGTACTTC
j_gene: TRBJ1-2; d_gene: TRBD1; abundance: .; len: 17; v_gene: TRBV15; CDR3aa: CATSRDLPGTGGDGYTF; CDR3nt: TGTGCCACCAGCAGAGATTTGCCCGGGACAGGGGGCGATGGCTACACCTTC
j_gene: TRBJ2-1; d_gene: TRBD2; abundance: .; len: 17; v_gene: TRBV5-1; CDR3aa: CASSLLPGLAGGPEQFF; CDR3nt: TGCGCCAGCAGCTTATTACCGGGACTAGCGGGAGGTCCTGAGCAGTTCTTC
j_gene: TRBJ1-2; d_gene: .; abundance: .; len: 12; v_gene: TRBV7-9; CDR3aa: CASSPRDYGYTF; CDR3nt: TGTGCCAGCAGCCCGCGAGACTATGGCTACACCTTC
j_gene: TRBJ2-5; d_gene: TRBD2; abundance: .; len: 14; v_gene: TRBV30; CDR3aa: CAHRLAGPQETQYF; CDR3nt: TGTGCCCACCGACTAGCGGGTCCCCAAGAGACCCAGTACTTC
j_gene: TRBJ1-1; d_gene: .; abundance: .; len: 15; v_gene: TRBV6-5; CDR3aa: CASSYDHSQNTEAFF; CDR3nt: TGTGCCAGCAGTTACGATCACAGTCAGAACACTGAAGCTTTCTTT
j_gene: TRBJ2-3; d_gene: .; abundance: .; len: 13; v_gene: TRBV11-2; CDR3aa: CASSLDRGDTQYF; CDR3nt: TGTGCCAGCAGCTTAGATCGGGGGGATACGCAGTATTTT
j_gene: TRBJ1-2; d_gene: TRBD1; abundance: .; len: 17; v_gene: TRBV9; CDR3aa: CASSAQQGLTANYGYTF; CDR3nt: TGTGCCAGCAGCGCTCAACAGGGGTTAACAGCTAACTATGGCTACACCTTC
j_gene: TRBJ2-5; d_gene: TRBD2; abundance: .; len: 17; v_gene: TRBV7-2; CDR3aa: CASSSGLAGARTETQYF; CDR3nt: TGTGCCAGCAGCTCGGGACTAGCGGGAGCACGGACAGAGACCCAGTACTTC
j_gene: TRBJ2-7; d_gene: TRBD2; abundance: .; len: 13; v_gene: TRBV6-1; CDR3aa: CASTASGVYEQYF; CDR3nt: TGTGCCAGCACGGCTAGCGGGGTCTACGAGCAGTACTTC
j_gene: TRBJ1-1; d_gene: .; abundance: .; len: 16; v_gene: TRBV18; CDR3aa: CASSPRKGRLNTEAFF; CDR3nt: TGTGCCAGCTCACCAAGAAAGGGGCGTTTGAACACTGAAGCTTTCTTT
j_gene: TRBJ1-5; d_gene: .; abundance: .; len: 15; v_gene: TRBV5-5; CDR3aa: CASSLVSRANQPQHF; CDR3nt: TGTGCCAGCAGCTTGGTTTCCAGGGCTAATCAGCCCCAGCATTTT
j_gene: TRBJ2-1; d_gene: TRBD2; abundance: few; len: 13; v_gene: TRBV28; CDR3aa: CASRRTSSHEQFF; CDR3nt: TGTGCCAGCAGGAGGACTAGTTCTCATGAGCAGTTCTTC
j_gene: TRBJ2-3; d_gene: TRBD2; abundance: .; len: 14; v_gene: TRBV9; CDR3aa: CASSLAGNTDTQYF; CDR3nt: TGTGCCAGCAGCTTAGCGGGGAACACAGATACGCAGTATTTT
j_gene: TRBJ1-3; d_gene: .; abundance: .; len: 15; v_gene: TRBV5-1; CDR3aa: CASSWDTSSGNTIYF; CDR3nt: TGCGCCAGCAGCTGGGACACGAGCTCTGGAAACACCATATATTTT
j_gene: TRBJ1-5; d_gene: .; abundance: .; len: 15; v_gene: TRBV28; CDR3aa: CASSSQRRINQPQHF; CDR3nt: TGTGCCAGCAGTTCCCAGCGGCGGATTAATCAGCCCCAGCATTTT
j_gene: TRBJ2-1; d_gene: TRBD1; abundance: .; len: 15; v_gene: TRBV19; CDR3aa: CASSRDRGSYNEQFF; CDR3nt: TGTGCCAGTAGTAGGGACAGGGGGTCCTACAATGAGCAGTTCTTC
j_gene: TRBJ2-6; d_gene: .; abundance: .; len: 15; v_gene: TRBV5-6; CDR3aa: CASSFQGSGANVLTF; CDR3nt: TGTGCCAGCAGCTTTCAGGGCTCTGGGGCCAACGTCCTGACTTTC
j_gene: TRBJ2-1; d_gene: TRBD2; abundance: .; len: 17; v_gene: TRBV4-1; CDR3aa: CASSQDPVAGGGNEQFF; CDR3nt: TGCGCCAGCAGCCAAGACCCTGTAGCGGGAGGGGGTAATGAGCAGTTCTTC
j_gene: TRBJ1-5; d_gene: .; abundance: .; len: 13; v_gene: TRBV19; CDR3aa: CASNAGGNQPQHF; CDR3nt: TGTGCCAGTAACGCGGGAGGCAATCAGCCCCAGCATTTT
j_gene: TRBJ2-7; d_gene: TRBD2; abundance: .; len: 15; v_gene: TRBV5-6; CDR3aa: CASSFGLAGVSEQYF; CDR3nt: TGTGCCAGCAGCTTCGGACTAGCGGGAGTATCCGAGCAGTACTTC
j_gene: TRBJ2-3; d_gene: .; abundance: .; len: 15; v_gene: TRBV12-5; CDR3aa: CASVLAGVSTDTQYF; CDR3nt: TGTGCTAGTGTCCTGGCCGGGGTTAGCACAGATACGCAGTATTTT
j_gene: TRBJ1-5; d_gene: TRBD1; abundance: .; len: 17; v_gene: TRBV30; CDR3aa: CAWSGQGLRSGNQPQHF; CDR3nt: TGTGCCTGGAGTGGACAGGGTTTAAGGTCCGGCAATCAGCCCCAGCATTTT
j_gene: TRBJ1-2; d_gene: TRBD1; abundance: .; len: 16; v_gene: TRBV19; CDR3aa: CASSRLPGQIVYGYTF; CDR3nt: TGTGCCAGTTCCCGACTACCGGGACAGATCGTCTATGGCTACACCTTC
j_gene: TRBJ1-1; d_gene: TRBD1; abundance: .; len: 14; v_gene: TRBV7-3; CDR3aa: CASSPQGANTEAFF; CDR3nt: TGTGCCAGCAGCCCTCAGGGGGCGAACACTGAAGCTTTCTTT
j_gene: TRBJ1-5; d_gene: .; abundance: few; len: 15; v_gene: TRBV4-1; CDR3aa: CASSHQGFSNQPQHF; CDR3nt: TGCGCCAGCAGCCACCAGGGGTTCTCCAATCAGCCCCAGCATTTT
j_gene: TRBJ1-4; d_gene: .; abundance: .; len: 13; v_gene: TRBV27; CDR3aa: CASSLGAYEKLFF; CDR3nt: TGTGCCAGCAGTTTGGGGGCTTATGAAAAACTGTTTTTT
j_gene: TRBJ1-4; d_gene: .; abundance: .; len: 14; v_gene: TRBV29-1; CDR3aa: CSVVGAATNEKLFF; CDR3nt: TGCAGCGTTGTAGGGGCCGCAACTAATGAAAAACTGTTTTTT
j_gene: TRBJ1-3; d_gene: .; abundance: .; len: 14; v_gene: TRBV25-1; CDR3aa: CASSDVRAGNTIYF; CDR3nt: TGTGCCAGCAGTGACGTCAGGGCGGGAAACACCATATATTTT
j_gene: TRBJ1-1; d_gene: .; abundance: .; len: 15; v_gene: TRBV29-1; CDR3aa: CSVFSRQVMNTEAFF; CDR3nt: TGCAGCGTTTTTAGCCGACAGGTTATGAACACTGAAGCTTTCTTT